These T cell receptor beta chains were read from a single sample in a study of T-cell memory formation after mild COVID-19. TCRdb reprocessed the 5' RACE reads with MiXCR, giving one entry per CDR3 protein. The data contain about 200,000 distinct CDR3 sequences, about 9.2% of them singletons. Sequenced input: PBMCs or a T cell subset sorted from them (not recorded which). The receptors shown here come from a man aged 18 to 29 who had mild COVID-19 (a few samples of this study predate the infection). Cell type and time point are not known. Each CDR3 is given with its conserved first and last residue. Each record gives: J gene, D gene, clone size, V gene, CDR3 protein, CDR3 DNA. The D gene is left open where the match is weak. Where a row states a size, it is once, few, many or the class of an expanded clone; other rows omit it.

J gene: TRBJ2-1; D gene: NA; clone size: NA; V gene: TRBV4-2; CDR3 protein: CASSQDRTSTPRDEQFF; CDR3 DNA: TGTGCCAGCAGCCAAGACCGGACCTCTACCCCGCGCGATGAGCAGTTCTTC
J gene: TRBJ2-5; D gene: NA; clone size: few; V gene: TRBV20-1; CDR3 protein: CSARDGLLQETQYF; CDR3 DNA: TGCAGTGCACGGGACGGACTACTCCAAGAGACCCAGTACTTC
J gene: TRBJ2-7; D gene: TRBD2; clone size: few; V gene: TRBV7-2; CDR3 protein: CASSSTSGGAYEQYF; CDR3 DNA: TGTGCCAGCAGCTCCACTAGCGGGGGGGCCTACGAGCAGTACTTC
J gene: TRBJ2-3; D gene: NA; clone size: many; V gene: TRBV9; CDR3 protein: CASSVVADTQYF; CDR3 DNA: TGTGCCAGCAGCGTAGTAGCAGATACGCAGTATTTT
J gene: TRBJ2-3; D gene: NA; clone size: few; V gene: TRBV10-3; CDR3 protein: CAITPGGVDTQYF; CDR3 DNA: TGTGCCATCACGCCAGGGGGGGTGGATACGCAGTATTTT
J gene: TRBJ2-2; D gene: TRBD2; clone size: NA; V gene: TRBV7-3; CDR3 protein: CASSSSGGNTGELFF; CDR3 DNA: TGTGCCAGCAGCTCCAGCGGGGGAAACACCGGGGAGCTGTTTTTT
J gene: TRBJ2-1; D gene: NA; clone size: few; V gene: TRBV11-2; CDR3 protein: CASSSLQGRAYNEQFF; CDR3 DNA: TGTGCCAGCAGCTCACTACAGGGAAGGGCCTACAATGAGCAGTTCTTC
J gene: TRBJ1-4; D gene: NA; clone size: few; V gene: TRBV7-2; CDR3 protein: CASSLAPGGGIEKLFF; CDR3 DNA: TGTGCCAGCAGCTTAGCCCCGGGGGGCGGGATAGAAAAACTGTTTTTT
J gene: TRBJ2-7; D gene: TRBD2; clone size: many; V gene: TRBV7-2; CDR3 protein: CASSLTPGLAGVPGQQYF; CDR3 DNA: TGTGCCAGCAGCTTAACGCCTGGACTAGCGGGCGTCCCAGGGCAGCAGTACTTC
J gene: TRBJ2-3; D gene: NA; clone size: few; V gene: TRBV15; CDR3 protein: CATSRKPGAGDTQYF; CDR3 DNA: TGTGCCACCAGCAGGAAGCCAGGGGCCGGAGATACGCAGTATTTT
J gene: TRBJ2-7; D gene: TRBD1; clone size: few; V gene: TRBV12-5; CDR3 protein: CASGFGDRVYEQYF; CDR3 DNA: TGTGCTAGTGGTTTTGGCGACAGGGTCTACGAGCAGTACTTC
J gene: TRBJ2-2; D gene: NA; clone size: many; V gene: TRBV5-1; CDR3 protein: CASSQGLNTGELFF; CDR3 DNA: TGCGCCAGCAGCCAAGGACTCAACACCGGGGAGCTGTTTTTT
J gene: TRBJ1-1; D gene: NA; clone size: NA; V gene: TRBV5-1; CDR3 protein: CASSLAGGWNTEAFF; CDR3 DNA: TGCGCCAGCAGCTTGGCCGGGGGGTGGAACACTGAAGCTTTCTTT
J gene: TRBJ2-1; D gene: TRBD2; clone size: NA; V gene: TRBV9; CDR3 protein: CASSVGGTINEQFF; CDR3 DNA: TGTGCCAGCAGCGTAGGGGGGACTATAAATGAGCAGTTCTTC
J gene: TRBJ2-2; D gene: NA; clone size: many; V gene: TRBV4-2; CDR3 protein: CASSQDRPGELFF; CDR3 DNA: TGTGCCAGCAGCCAAGACAGGCCCGGGGAGCTGTTTTTT
J gene: TRBJ2-3; D gene: NA; clone size: NA; V gene: TRBV10-3; CDR3 protein: CAISGTDTQYF; CDR3 DNA: TGTGCCATCTCCGGCACAGATACGCAGTATTTT
J gene: TRBJ1-6; D gene: TRBD1; clone size: few; V gene: TRBV7-2; CDR3 protein: CASSVQGQNSPLHF; CDR3 DNA: TGTGCCAGCAGCGTACAGGGACAGAATTCACCCCTCCACTTT
J gene: TRBJ2-1; D gene: TRBD2; clone size: NA; V gene: TRBV28; CDR3 protein: CATTLAGDNEQFF; CDR3 DNA: TGTGCCACCACACTAGCGGGGGACAATGAGCAGTTCTTC
J gene: TRBJ1-1; D gene: NA; clone size: NA; V gene: TRBV5-1; CDR3 protein: CASSLEAGIEAFF; CDR3 DNA: TGCGCCAGCAGCTTGGAGGCAGGGATTGAAGCTTTCTTT
J gene: TRBJ2-5; D gene: NA; clone size: few; V gene: TRBV18; CDR3 protein: CASSPTGAQETQYF; CDR3 DNA: TGTGCCAGCTCACCGACGGGGGCCCAAGAGACCCAGTACTTC
J gene: TRBJ2-7; D gene: TRBD1; clone size: many; V gene: TRBV28; CDR3 protein: CASSFPGGFHYEQYF; CDR3 DNA: TGTGCCAGCAGTTTCCCAGGGGGTTTCCACTACGAGCAGTACTTC
J gene: TRBJ1-1; D gene: NA; clone size: few; V gene: TRBV29-1; CDR3 protein: CSVASTENTEAFF; CDR3 DNA: TGCAGCGTCGCATCGACAGAGAACACTGAAGCTTTCTTT
J gene: TRBJ2-5; D gene: TRBD2; clone size: few; V gene: TRBV12-3/TRBV12-4; CDR3 protein: CASRVGLAGLTQYF; CDR3 DNA: TGTGCCAGCAGGGTGGGACTAGCGGGACTGACCCAGTACTTC
J gene: TRBJ2-1; D gene: NA; clone size: many; V gene: TRBV6-2/TRBV6-3; CDR3 protein: CASSPFPMRFSYNEQFF; CDR3 DNA: TGTGCCAGCAGTCCCTTCCCCATGAGATTCTCCTACAATGAGCAGTTCTTC
J gene: TRBJ2-1; D gene: TRBD1; clone size: NA; V gene: TRBV3-1; CDR3 protein: CASSQGTGVVNEQFF; CDR3 DNA: TGTGCCAGCAGCCAAGGGACAGGGGTTGTCAATGAGCAGTTCTTC
J gene: TRBJ2-1; D gene: NA; clone size: many; V gene: TRBV7-2; CDR3 protein: CASSLHSGGDYNEQFF; CDR3 DNA: TGTGCCAGCAGCTTACACTCAGGGGGGGATTACAATGAGCAGTTCTTC
J gene: TRBJ2-2; D gene: NA; clone size: NA; V gene: TRBV3-1; CDR3 protein: CASSQPQGMSGELFF; CDR3 DNA: TGTGCCAGCAGCCAACCCCAGGGTATGTCCGGGGAGCTGTTTTTT
J gene: TRBJ1-2; D gene: NA; clone size: few; V gene: TRBV4-3; CDR3 protein: CASSPQNSIGYTF; CDR3 DNA: TGCGCCAGCAGCCCCCAAAATTCGATTGGCTACACCTTC
J gene: TRBJ1-1; D gene: NA; clone size: NA; V gene: TRBV2; CDR3 protein: CASLVGGDTEAFF; CDR3 DNA: TGTGCCAGCCTCGTGGGCGGCGACACTGAAGCTTTCTTT
J gene: TRBJ2-5; D gene: NA; clone size: many; V gene: TRBV29-1; CDR3 protein: CSAARGAGTEKQETQYF; CDR3 DNA: TGCAGCGCTGCGCGCGGCGCCGGGACGGAGAAACAAGAGACCCAGTACTTC
J gene: TRBJ1-6; D gene: NA; clone size: NA; V gene: TRBV15; CDR3 protein: CATSRDGMARNSPLHF; CDR3 DNA: TGTGCCACCAGCAGAGATGGGATGGCACGTAATTCACCCCTCCACTTT
J gene: TRBJ2-1; D gene: NA; clone size: NA; V gene: TRBV15; CDR3 protein: CATMVQGLIGEQFF; CDR3 DNA: TGTGCCACCATGGTCCAGGGGCTGATTGGTGAGCAGTTCTTC
J gene: TRBJ1-4; D gene: TRBD1; clone size: many; V gene: TRBV28; CDR3 protein: CATQGANEKLFF; CDR3 DNA: TGTGCCACACAGGGGGCGAATGAAAAACTGTTTTTT
J gene: TRBJ2-7; D gene: NA; clone size: many; V gene: TRBV18; CDR3 protein: CASSPERGGSGEQYF; CDR3 DNA: TGTGCCAGCTCACCAGAGAGGGGAGGCTCGGGAGAGCAGTACTTC
J gene: TRBJ2-5; D gene: NA; clone size: NA; V gene: TRBV7-2; CDR3 protein: CASTHSWGRETQYF; CDR3 DNA: TGTGCCAGCACCCATTCTTGGGGGCGGGAGACCCAGTACTTC
J gene: TRBJ2-1; D gene: NA; clone size: few; V gene: TRBV20-1; CDR3 protein: CSAPSPSGAHSRDEQFF; CDR3 DNA: TGCAGTGCCCCCTCCCCCTCAGGGGCTCATTCGCGGGATGAGCAGTTCTTC
J gene: TRBJ1-3; D gene: NA; clone size: NA; V gene: TRBV19; CDR3 protein: CARLRGSGNTIYF; CDR3 DNA: TGTGCCAGACTCCGGGGCTCTGGAAACACCATATATTTT
J gene: TRBJ2-1; D gene: TRBD1; clone size: few; V gene: TRBV6-2/TRBV6-3; CDR3 protein: CASSYGAGGFEQFF; CDR3 DNA: TGTGCCAGCAGTTACGGGGCAGGGGGCTTTGAGCAGTTCTTC
J gene: TRBJ1-1; D gene: NA; clone size: few; V gene: TRBV29-1; CDR3 protein: CSVGFRVTEDFF; CDR3 DNA: TGCAGCGTTGGATTCAGGGTCACTGAAGATTTCTTT
J gene: TRBJ2-5; D gene: NA; clone size: NA; V gene: TRBV28; CDR3 protein: CASSSPALAWGTQYF; CDR3 DNA: TGTGCCAGCAGTTCCCCGGCGTTGGCGTGGGGGACCCAGTACTTC
J gene: TRBJ1-5; D gene: NA; clone size: few; V gene: TRBV6-2/TRBV6-3; CDR3 protein: CASSYGGWNQPQHF; CDR3 DNA: TGTGCCAGCAGCTACGGGGGATGGAATCAGCCCCAGCATTTT
J gene: TRBJ2-1; D gene: TRBD1; clone size: few; V gene: TRBV20-1; CDR3 protein: CSATGENYNEQFF; CDR3 DNA: TGCAGTGCGACAGGGGAGAACTACAATGAGCAGTTCTTC
J gene: TRBJ2-1; D gene: NA; clone size: few; V gene: TRBV23-1; CDR3 protein: CASTIEQDPSGEQFF; CDR3 DNA: TGCGCCAGCACGATAGAACAGGATCCATCGGGTGAGCAGTTCTTC
J gene: TRBJ1-6; D gene: NA; clone size: few; V gene: TRBV5-1; CDR3 protein: CASRSGDSPLHF; CDR3 DNA: TGCGCCAGCCGAAGCGGGGATTCACCCCTCCACTTT
J gene: TRBJ2-2; D gene: TRBD2; clone size: NA; V gene: TRBV10-3; CDR3 protein: CASISGGPTGELFF; CDR3 DNA: TGTGCCAGCATTAGCGGGGGCCCCACCGGGGAGCTGTTTTTT